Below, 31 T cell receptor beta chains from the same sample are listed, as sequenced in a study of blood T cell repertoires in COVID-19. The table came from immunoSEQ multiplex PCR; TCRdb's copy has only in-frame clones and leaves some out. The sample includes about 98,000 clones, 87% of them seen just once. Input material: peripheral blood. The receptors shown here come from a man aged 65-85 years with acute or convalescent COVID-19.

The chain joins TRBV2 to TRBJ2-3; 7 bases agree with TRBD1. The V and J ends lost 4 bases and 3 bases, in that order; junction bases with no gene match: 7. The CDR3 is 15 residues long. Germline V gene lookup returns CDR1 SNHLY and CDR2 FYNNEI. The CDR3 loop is CASSAQGKRTDTQYF. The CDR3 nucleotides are TGTGCCAGCAGTGCACAGGGGAAAAGAACAGATACGCAGTATTTT.

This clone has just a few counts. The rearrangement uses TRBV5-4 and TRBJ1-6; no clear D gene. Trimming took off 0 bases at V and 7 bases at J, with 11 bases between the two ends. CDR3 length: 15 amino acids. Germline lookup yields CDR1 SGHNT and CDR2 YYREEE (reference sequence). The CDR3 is CASSLGGSANSPLHF. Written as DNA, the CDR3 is TGTGCCAGCAGCTTGGGAGGGTCAGCCAATTCACCCCTCCACTTT. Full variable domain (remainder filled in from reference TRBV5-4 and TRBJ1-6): ETGVTQSPTHLIKTRGQQVTLRCSSQSGHNTVSWYQQALGQGPQFIFQYYREEENGRGNFPPRFSGLQFPNYSSELNVNALELDDSALYLCASSLGGSANSPLHFGNGTRLTVT.

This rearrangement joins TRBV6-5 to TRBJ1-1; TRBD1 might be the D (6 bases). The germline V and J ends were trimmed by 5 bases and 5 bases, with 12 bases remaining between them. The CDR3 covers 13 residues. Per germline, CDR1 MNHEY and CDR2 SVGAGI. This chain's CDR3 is CASSKDRGTEAFF. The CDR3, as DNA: TGTGCCAGCAGTAAGGACAGAGGGACTGAAGCTTTCTTT.

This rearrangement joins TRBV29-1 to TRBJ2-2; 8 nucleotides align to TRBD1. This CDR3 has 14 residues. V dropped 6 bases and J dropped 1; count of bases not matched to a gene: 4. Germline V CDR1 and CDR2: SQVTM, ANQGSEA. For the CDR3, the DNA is TGCAGCGTCAAACAGGGGGTGAACACCGGGGAGCTGTTTTTT. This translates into CSVKQGVNTGELFF.

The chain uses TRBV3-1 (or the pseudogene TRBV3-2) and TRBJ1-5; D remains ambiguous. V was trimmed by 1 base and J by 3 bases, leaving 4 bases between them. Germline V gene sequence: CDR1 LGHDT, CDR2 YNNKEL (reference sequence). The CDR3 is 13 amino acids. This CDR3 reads CASSQAFNQPQHF. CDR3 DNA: TGTGCCAGCAGCCAAGCATTCAATCAGCCCCAGCATTTT.

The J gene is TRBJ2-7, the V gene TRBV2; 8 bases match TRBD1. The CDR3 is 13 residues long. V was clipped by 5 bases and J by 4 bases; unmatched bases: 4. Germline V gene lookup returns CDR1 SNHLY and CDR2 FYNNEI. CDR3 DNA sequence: TGTGCCAGCAGTCAACAGGGGGGTTACGAGCAGTACTTC. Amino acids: CASSQQGGYEQYF.

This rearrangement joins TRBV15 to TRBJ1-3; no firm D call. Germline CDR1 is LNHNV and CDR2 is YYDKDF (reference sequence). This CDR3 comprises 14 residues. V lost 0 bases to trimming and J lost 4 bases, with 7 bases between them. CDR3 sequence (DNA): TGTGCCACCAGCAGAGAAAAGACAGGAAACACCATATATTTT. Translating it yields CATSREKTGNTIYF. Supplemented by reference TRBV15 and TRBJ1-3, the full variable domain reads DAMVIQNPRYQVTQFGKPVTLSCSQTLNHNVMYWYQQKSSQAPKLLFHYYDKDFNNEADTPDNFQSRRPNTSFCFLDIRSPGLGDTAMYLCATSREKTGNTIYFGEGSWLTVV.

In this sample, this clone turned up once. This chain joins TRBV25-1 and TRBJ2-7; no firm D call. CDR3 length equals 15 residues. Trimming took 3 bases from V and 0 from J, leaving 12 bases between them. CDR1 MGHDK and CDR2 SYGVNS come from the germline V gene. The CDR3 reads CASSDGGGPSYEQYF. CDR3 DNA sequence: TGTGCCAGCAGTGACGGCGGCGGCCCCTCCTACGAGCAGTACTTC.

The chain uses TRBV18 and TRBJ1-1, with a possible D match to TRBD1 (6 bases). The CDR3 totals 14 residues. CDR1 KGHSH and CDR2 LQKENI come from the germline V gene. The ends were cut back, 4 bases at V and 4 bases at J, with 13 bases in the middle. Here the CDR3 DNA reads TGTGCCAGCTCACAGGCCAGGGGCACCACTGAAGCTTTCTTT. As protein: CASSQARGTTEAFF.

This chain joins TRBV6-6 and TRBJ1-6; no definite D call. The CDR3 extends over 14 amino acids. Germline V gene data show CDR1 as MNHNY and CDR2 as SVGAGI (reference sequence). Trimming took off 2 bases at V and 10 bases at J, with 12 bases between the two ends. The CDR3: CASSYEGFDSPLHF. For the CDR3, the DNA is TGTGCCAGCAGTTACGAGGGATTCGACTCACCCCTCCACTTT.

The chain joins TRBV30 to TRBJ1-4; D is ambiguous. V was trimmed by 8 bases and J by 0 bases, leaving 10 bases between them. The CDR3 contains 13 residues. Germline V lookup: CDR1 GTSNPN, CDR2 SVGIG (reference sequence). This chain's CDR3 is CAASPSTNEKLFF. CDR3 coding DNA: TGTGCCGCGTCGCCCTCAACTAATGAAAAACTGTTTTTT.

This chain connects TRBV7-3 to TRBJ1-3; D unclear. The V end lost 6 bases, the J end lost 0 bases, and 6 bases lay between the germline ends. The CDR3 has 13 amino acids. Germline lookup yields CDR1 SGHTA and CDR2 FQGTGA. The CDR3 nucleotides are TGTGCCAGCAGGGAGGGCTCTGGAAACACCATATATTTT. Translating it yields CASREGSGNTIYF.

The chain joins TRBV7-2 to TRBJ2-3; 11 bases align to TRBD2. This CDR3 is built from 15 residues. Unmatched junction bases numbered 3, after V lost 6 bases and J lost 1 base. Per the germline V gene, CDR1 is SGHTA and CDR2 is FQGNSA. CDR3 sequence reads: CASRPLAGGTDTQYF. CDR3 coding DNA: TGTGCCAGCAGACCACTAGCGGGGGGCACAGATACGCAGTATTTT.

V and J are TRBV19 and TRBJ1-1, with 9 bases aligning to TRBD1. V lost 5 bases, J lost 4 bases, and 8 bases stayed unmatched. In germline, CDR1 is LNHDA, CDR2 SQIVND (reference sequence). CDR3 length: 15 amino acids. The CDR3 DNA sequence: TGTGCCAGTAGTGCAAACAGGGGGCTGAGCACTGAAGCTTTCTTT. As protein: CASSANRGLSTEAFF.

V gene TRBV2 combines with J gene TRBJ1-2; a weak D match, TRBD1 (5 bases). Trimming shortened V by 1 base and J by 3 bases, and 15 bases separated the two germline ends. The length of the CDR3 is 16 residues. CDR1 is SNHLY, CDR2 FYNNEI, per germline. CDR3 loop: CASSEVGLGGDYGYTF. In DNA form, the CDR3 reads TGTGCCAGCAGTGAAGTTGGACTCGGGGGAGACTATGGCTACACCTTC.

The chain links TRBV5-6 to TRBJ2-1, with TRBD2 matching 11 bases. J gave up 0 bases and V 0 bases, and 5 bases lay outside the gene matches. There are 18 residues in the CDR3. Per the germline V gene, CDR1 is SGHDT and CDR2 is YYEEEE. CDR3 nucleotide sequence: TGTGCCAGCAGCTTGGGACTAGCGGGGCGCAGCTCCTACAATGAGCAGTTCTTC. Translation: CASSLGLAGRSSYNEQFF.

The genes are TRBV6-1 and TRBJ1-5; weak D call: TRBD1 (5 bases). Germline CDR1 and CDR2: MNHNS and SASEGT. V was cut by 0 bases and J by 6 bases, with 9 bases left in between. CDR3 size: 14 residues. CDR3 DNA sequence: TGTGCCAGCAGTGAAGCGGGGCGACTTCAGCCCCAGCATTTT. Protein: CASSEAGRLQPQHF.

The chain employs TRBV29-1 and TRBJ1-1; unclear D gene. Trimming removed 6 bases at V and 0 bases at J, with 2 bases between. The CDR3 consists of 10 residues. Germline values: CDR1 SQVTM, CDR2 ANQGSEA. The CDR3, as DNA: TGCAGCGTCGTGAACACTGAAGCTTTCTTT. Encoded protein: CSVVNTEAFF.

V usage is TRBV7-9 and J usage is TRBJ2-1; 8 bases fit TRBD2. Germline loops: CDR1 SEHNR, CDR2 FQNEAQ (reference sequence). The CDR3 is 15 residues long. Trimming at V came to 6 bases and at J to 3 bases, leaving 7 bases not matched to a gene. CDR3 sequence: CASRGTSGFYNEQFF. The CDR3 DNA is TGTGCCAGCAGGGGTACTAGCGGCTTCTACAATGAGCAGTTCTTC.

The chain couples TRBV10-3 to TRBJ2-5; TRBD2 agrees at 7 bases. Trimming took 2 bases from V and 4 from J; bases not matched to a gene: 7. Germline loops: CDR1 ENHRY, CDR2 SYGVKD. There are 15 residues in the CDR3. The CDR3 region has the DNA TGTGCCATCAGTGAGCTGGGGGGGGGAGGAGAGACCCAGTACTTC. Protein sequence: CAISELGGGGETQYF.

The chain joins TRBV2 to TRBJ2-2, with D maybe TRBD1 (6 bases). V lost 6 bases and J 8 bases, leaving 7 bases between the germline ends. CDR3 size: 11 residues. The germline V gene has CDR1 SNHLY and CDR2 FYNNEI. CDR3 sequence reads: CASRGTGELFF. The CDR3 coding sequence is TGTGCCAGCAGGGGGACAGGGGAGCTGTTTTTT.

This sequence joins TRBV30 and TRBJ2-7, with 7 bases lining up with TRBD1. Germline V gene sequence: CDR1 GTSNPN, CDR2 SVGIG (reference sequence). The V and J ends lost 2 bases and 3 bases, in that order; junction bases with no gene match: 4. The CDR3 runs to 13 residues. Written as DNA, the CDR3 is TGTGCCTGGAGTCCGGGACAGTACTACGAGCAGTACTTC. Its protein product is CAWSPGQYYEQYF.

Here the CDR3 DNA reads TGTGCCAGCAGTCTGAAACGTGGCACACATAACTATGGCTACACCTTC. Translation: CASSLKRGTHNYGYTF. This sequence joins TRBV2 and TRBJ1-2; D ambiguous. Germline V gene lookup returns CDR1 SNHLY and CDR2 FYNNEI. Deletions cut 5 bases from V and 1 base from J, with 17 bases between. The CDR3 runs to 16 residues. Variable domain in full (rest from reference TRBV2 and TRBJ1-2): EPEVTQTPSHQVTQMGQEVILRCVPISNHLYFYWYRQILGQKVEFLVSFYNNEISEKSEIFDDQFSVERPDGSNFTLKIRSTKLEDSAMYFCASSLKRGTHNYGYTFGSGTRLTVV.

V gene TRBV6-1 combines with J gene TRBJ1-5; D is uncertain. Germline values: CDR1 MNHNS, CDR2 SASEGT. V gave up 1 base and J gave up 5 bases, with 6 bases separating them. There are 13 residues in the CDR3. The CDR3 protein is CASSEERDQPQHF. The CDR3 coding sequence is TGTGCCAGCAGTGAAGAACGAGATCAGCCCCAGCATTTT.

The DNA for the CDR3 is TGTGCCAGCAGTGAAGCCTGGGACAGGCACTTACTGAACACTGAAGCTTTCTTT. Its protein product is CASSEAWDRHLLNTEAFF. The rearrangement links TRBV6-1 to TRBJ1-1; 8 bases are shared with TRBD1. V trimming: 0 bases; J trimming: 0 bases; junction bases outside the gene matches: 9. This CDR3 has 18 residues. Germline V gene lookup returns CDR1 MNHNS and CDR2 SASEGT.

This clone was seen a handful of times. The CDR3 is CASSQLRQLNYGYTF. As DNA, the CDR3 is TGTGCCAGCAGCCAACTGCGGCAGCTCAACTATGGCTACACCTTC. V gene TRBV3-1 (or the pseudogene TRBV3-2) combines with J gene TRBJ1-2; D is undetermined. The V end was cut by 2 bases, the J end by 2 bases, with 12 bases between. The CDR3 sequence is 15 residues long. Germline-derived CDR1 and CDR2 are LGHDT and YNNKEL (reference sequence).

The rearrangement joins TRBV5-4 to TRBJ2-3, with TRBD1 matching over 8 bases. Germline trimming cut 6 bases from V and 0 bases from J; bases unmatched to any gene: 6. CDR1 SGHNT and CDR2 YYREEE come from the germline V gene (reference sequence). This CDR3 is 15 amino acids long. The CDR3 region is CASTQGESSTDTQYF. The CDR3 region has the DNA TGTGCCAGCACACAGGGGGAGTCTAGCACAGATACGCAGTATTTT.

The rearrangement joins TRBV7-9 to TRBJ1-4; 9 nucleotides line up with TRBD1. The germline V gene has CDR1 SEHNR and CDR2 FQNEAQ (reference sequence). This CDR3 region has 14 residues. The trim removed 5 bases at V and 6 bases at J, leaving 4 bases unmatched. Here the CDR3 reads CASSEDRGDEKLFF. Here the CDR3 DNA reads TGTGCCAGCAGCGAGGACAGGGGTGATGAAAAACTGTTTTTT.

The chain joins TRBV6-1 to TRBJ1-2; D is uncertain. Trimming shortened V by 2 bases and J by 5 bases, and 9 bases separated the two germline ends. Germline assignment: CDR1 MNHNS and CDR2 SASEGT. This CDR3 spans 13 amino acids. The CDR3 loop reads CASSESTSYGYTF. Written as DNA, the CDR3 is TGTGCCAGCAGTGAAAGTACATCGTATGGCTACACCTTC.

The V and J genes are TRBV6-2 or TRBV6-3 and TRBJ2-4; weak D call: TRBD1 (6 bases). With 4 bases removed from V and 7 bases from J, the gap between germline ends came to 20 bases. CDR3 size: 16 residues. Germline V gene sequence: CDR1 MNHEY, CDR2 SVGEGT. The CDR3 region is CASSFFPSGEWNIQYF. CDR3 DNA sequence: TGTGCCAGCAGTTTTTTTCCCTCAGGGGAGTGGAACATTCAGTACTTC.

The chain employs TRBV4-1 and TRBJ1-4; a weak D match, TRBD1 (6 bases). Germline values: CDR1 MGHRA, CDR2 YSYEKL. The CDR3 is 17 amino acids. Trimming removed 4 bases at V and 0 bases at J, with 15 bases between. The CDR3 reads CASSLRQVLTTNEKLFF. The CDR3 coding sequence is TGCGCCAGCAGCCTACGACAGGTTCTGACAACTAATGAAAAACTGTTTTTT.